These 20 T cell receptor beta chains came from one sample sequenced in a study of regulatory T cells in long-lasting Graves disease. Stated time point: persistent/refractory GD, antithyroid drugs over 5 years with positive TRAb. RNA from PBMCs was the source of the TCR library. Building of the TCR beta libraries involved iRepertoire HTBI primers and Arm-PCR of CDR3 regions. TCRdb redid the calling of the multiplex PCR reads with MiXCR, one entry per CDR3 protein. The data hold 360,000 or so distinct CDR3 sequences, with approximately 23% observed a single time. The source was peripheral blood mononuclear cells (PBMCs), collected when the disease was refractory, from a patient treated with antithyroid drugs. These receptors came from a woman in her thirties or forties with Graves disease.

Ten or more counts support this clonotype. This chain links TRBV15 with TRBJ2-7; the D gene could be TRBD1 or TRBD2 (5 bases each). V was clipped by 0 bases and J by 4 bases, with 16 bases between them. The CDR3 sequence is 16 residues long. Germline CDR1 reads LNHNV; CDR2 reads YYDKDF (reference sequence). In DNA, the CDR3 is TGTGCCACCAGCAGAGATCGATTACGGGACCGTTACGAGCAGTACTTC. It codes for CATSRDRLRDRYEQYF. Looking up the rest from reference TRBV15 and TRBJ2-7 gives the full variable domain: DAMVIQNPRYQVTQFGKPVTLSCSQTLNHNVMYWYQQKSSQAPKLLFHYYDKDFNNEADTPDNFQSRRPNTSFCFLDIRSPGLGDTAMYLCATSRDRLRDRYEQYFGPGTRLTVT.

This clonotype has a handful of counts. This rearrangement joins TRBV14 to TRBJ2-5, with D unclear. The germline V gene has CDR1 SGHDN and CDR2 FVKESK. CDR3 length: 12 amino acids. Trimming pared 4 bases from V and 5 bases from J, leaving 8 bases between. The CDR3 here is CASSRNWETQYF. The CDR3 nucleotides are TGTGCCAGCAGCCGGAATTGGGAGACCCAGTACTTC.

This clonotype showed up many times. The genes are TRBV7-2 and TRBJ1-1; TRBD1 agrees at 7 bases. V was pared by 0 bases and J by 1 base, with 2 bases of the junction left unmatched. Germline V gene data show CDR1 as SGHTA and CDR2 as FQGNSA. The CDR3 is made up of 15 amino acids. The CDR3 region has the DNA TGTGCCAGCAGCTTAGCGGGACAGTCGAACACTGAAGCTTTCTTT. Protein: CASSLAGQSNTEAFF.

A word on this clonotype: With only one base between it and a far larger clone, this is likely a read error. This sequence joins TRBV12-3 or TRBV12-4 and TRBJ2-7; 12 nucleotides match TRBD2. The DNA matches TRBJ2-1 better at its end, which makes the J call doubtful. The CDR3 consists of 17 residues. The chain's CDR3 is CASSLETSGSCMDEQFF. In DNA, the CDR3 is TGTGCCAGCAGTTTAGAGACTAGCGGGAGTTGTATGGATGAGCAGTTCTTC.

This clonotype was seen a few times. The chain joins TRBV27 to TRBJ2-7; D is possibly TRBD2 (5 bases). Deletions cut 2 bases from V and 7 bases from J, with 12 bases between. The CDR3 loop spans 13 amino acids. Germline V gene data show CDR1 as MNHEY and CDR2 as SMNVEV (reference sequence). In DNA, the CDR3 is TGTGCCAGCAGTTTAGGGCGGGCGCGAGAGCAGTACTTC. Its protein is CASSLGRAREQYF.

This clonotype has a handful of counts. The rearrangement joins TRBV20-1 to TRBJ1-5, with D unresolved. V lost 7 bases, J lost 9 bases, and 19 bases lay in between. This CDR3 comprises 13 residues. CDR1 is DFQATT and CDR2 is SNEGSKA in the germline V gene (reference sequence). The DNA for the CDR3 is TGCAGTGTTGGTAGGGAACAATCATCGCCCCAGCATTTT. It encodes CSVGREQSSPQHF.

The chain employs TRBV5-1 and TRBJ2-7; 7 positions agree with TRBD1. V shed 1 base and J 3 bases; nucleotides not matched to a gene: 4. The CDR3 length is 14 residues. The V gene's germline CDR1 is SGHRS and CDR2 YFSETQ. The CDR3 region is CASSLWDSIYEQYF. CDR3 DNA sequence: TGCGCCAGCAGCTTGTGGGACAGTATCTACGAGCAGTACTTC.

This clonotype was counted at least ten times. V gene TRBV28 combines with J gene TRBJ2-5, with 9 positions matching TRBD1. Trimming removed 4 bases from V and 2 bases from J; junction bases left unmatched: 2. There are 14 residues in the CDR3. Germline CDR1 is MDHEN and CDR2 is SYDVKM. The DNA of the CDR3 is TGTGCCAGCAGTTACAGGGGGCTGCAAGAGACCCAGTACTTC. The encoded protein is CASSYRGLQETQYF. The complete variable domain, with remaining parts taken from reference TRBV28 and TRBJ2-5, reads DVKVTQSSRYLVKRTGEKVFLECVQDMDHENMFWYRQDPGLGLRLIYFSYDVKMKEKGDIPEGYSVSREKKERFSLILESASTNQTSMYLCASSYRGLQETQYFGPGTRLLVL.

Comments on this clonotype: This clone may be a read error of a much larger clone one base away. The chain has TRBV2 and TRBJ1-1; D gene unclear. Germline CDR1 is SNHLY and CDR2 is FYNNEI. This CDR3 has 15 amino acids. CDR3: CVSSLKTPGETEAFF. CDR3 in DNA: TGTGTCAGCAGCTTAAAGACACCGGGAGAGACTGAAGCTTTCTTT.

This clonotype is medium-sized in the sample. The V call is TRBV11-1, the J call TRBJ2-5, with a tentative D call TRBD2 (6 bases). With 3 bases removed from V and 1 base from J, the gap between germline ends came to 12 bases. CDR3 length equals 15 residues. Germline assignment: CDR1 SGHAT and CDR2 FQDESV (reference sequence). This CDR3 is CASSFSGGVQETQYF. CDR3 DNA sequence: TGTGCCAGCAGCTTTAGCGGAGGCGTCCAAGAGACCCAGTACTTC.

This clonotype was counted at least ten times. The V and J genes are TRBV11-2 and TRBJ2-2; 10 bases are a match to TRBD1. The germline CDR1 and CDR2 sequences are SGHAT and FQNNGV. V lost 1 base and J lost 4; bases outside the gene matches: 0. The CDR3 consists of 15 residues. CDR3 DNA sequence: TGTGCCAGCAGCTTAGGGACAGGGGGCACCGGGGAGCTGTTTTTT. Translation: CASSLGTGGTGELFF.

The table lists this clonotype with a few counts. The V and J genes are TRBV27 and TRBJ2-1; TRBD2 matches at 7 bases. The CDR3 extends over 16 amino acids. Germline V gives CDR1 MNHEY, CDR2 SMNVEV (reference sequence). With V trimmed by 0 bases and J by 4 bases, 6 bases remained unmatched. The CDR3: CASSLSPLAVYNEQFF. In DNA, the CDR3 is TGTGCCAGCAGTTTATCGCCCCTAGCGGTATACAATGAGCAGTTCTTC.

Only a few counts were recorded for this clonotype. This rearrangement joins TRBV5-8 to TRBJ2-7; possibly TRBD1 or TRBD2 for D (5 bases each). This CDR3 is 14 amino acids long. Trimming removed 1 base at V and 8 bases at J, with 16 bases between. Germline loops: CDR1 SGHTS, CDR2 YDEGEE. As DNA, the CDR3 is TGTGCCAGCAGCTTGCCAGGGACCGAAACGCAGCAGTACTTC. Translated: CASSLPGTETQQYF.

At least ten counts were recorded for this clonotype. The J gene is TRBJ2-7, the V gene TRBV6-5; 9 positions match TRBD1. Trimming cost V 0 bases and J 2 bases; bases outside gene matches: 5. Germline V gene lookup returns CDR1 MNHEY and CDR2 SVGAGI. The CDR3 covers 16 residues. The CDR3 sequence is CASSYSYGTGTYEQYF. The CDR3 DNA is TGTGCCAGCAGTTACTCGTACGGGACAGGGACCTACGAGCAGTACTTC.

This clonotype was observed many times. The chain carries TRBV6-1 and TRBJ2-7, with D perhaps TRBD1 (6 bases). V gave up 8 bases and J gave up 0 bases, with 14 bases separating them. CDR1 and CDR2 (germline): MNHNS, SASEGT. There are 14 residues in the CDR3. The CDR3 sequence is CASSRGQSSYEQYF. CDR3 bases: TGTGCCAGCTCGCGAGGACAGAGCTCCTACGAGCAGTACTTC.

The chain has TRBV20-1 and TRBJ1-1; D call uncertain. The V end lost 6 bases, the J end lost 0 bases, and 14 bases lay between the germline ends. Germline V lookup: CDR1 DFQATT, CDR2 SNEGSKA (reference sequence). The CDR3 has 14 residues. CDR3 in DNA: TGCAGTGCGCCCCGGGCGGGCTTGAACACTGAAGCTTTCTTT. Its protein is CSAPRAGLNTEAFF.

This clonotype was seen at least ten times. The chain combines TRBV20-1 with TRBJ2-7; TRBD1 matches 8 bases. The CDR3 contains 14 residues. V gave up 2 bases and J gave up 1 base; unmatched junction bases: 4. Per the germline V gene, CDR1 is DFQATT and CDR2 is SNEGSKA (reference sequence). CDR3 loop: CSARKTGGSYEQYF. In DNA, the CDR3 is TGCAGTGCTAGAAAAACAGGGGGGTCCTACGAGCAGTACTTC.

V and J are TRBV28 and TRBJ2-1, with TRBD2 matching 9 bases. This CDR3 contains 15 residues. Germline V lookup: CDR1 MDHEN, CDR2 SYDVKM. With V trimmed by 2 bases and J by 8 bases, 7 bases remained unmatched. CDR3 bases: TGTGCCAGCAGTTTACAACTAGCGGGTTGGGATGAGCAGTTCTTC. It specifies CASSLQLAGWDEQFF.

The count of this clonotype is one. A much more abundant neighbour one base away suggests this may be a read error. No conserved phenylalanine or tryptophan is present at the end of the CDR3, so a read error is the likely explanation. The CDR3 DNA is TGCAGCGTCGGACTAGCGGGACGAGAGACCCAGTACCTC. Its translation: CSVGLAGRETQYL. The chain links TRBV29-1 to TRBJ2-5; 12 nucleotides align to TRBD2. The CDR3 spans 13 residues. Germline V gene data show CDR1 as SQVTM and CDR2 as ANQGSEA. The trim removed 6 bases at V and 4 bases at J, leaving 3 bases unmatched.

There are a few counts of this clonotype. The chain employs TRBV29-1 and TRBJ2-2, with D possibly TRBD2 on 5 matching bases. The V gene's germline CDR1 is SQVTM and CDR2 ANQGSEA. CDR3 length: 11 residues. Trimming pared 6 bases from V and 3 bases from J, leaving 5 bases between. The chain's CDR3 is CSVGDTGELFF. Here the CDR3 DNA reads TGCAGCGTCGGGGACACCGGGGAGCTGTTTTTT.